These 28 T cell receptor beta chains came from one sample sequenced in a study of cytomegalovirus exposure and HLA in healthy donors. A multiplex PCR was run with 60 Vbeta primers and 13 Jbeta primers. Measured with immunoSEQ multiplex PCR; TCRdb has only the in-frame clones, and not every one. The sample lists 150,000 to 200,000 clones; about 80% were seen once. Sequences were obtained from PBMCs. The receptors were gathered from a boy aged 5-17 years in good health and CMV-seronegative.

The chain uses TRBV27 and TRBJ1-1; the D gene is possibly TRBD1 (5 bases). The germline V and J ends were trimmed by 2 bases and 7 bases, with 14 bases remaining between them. The CDR3 length is 14 residues. CDR1 MNHEY and CDR2 SMNVEV come from the germline V gene (reference sequence). In DNA, the CDR3 is TGTGCCAGCAGTTTAAGCGGGGCCGGGGTTGAAGCTTTCTTT. This gives the protein CASSLSGAGVEAFF.

The chain joins TRBV5-1 to TRBJ1-2; no reliable D call. V dropped 6 bases and J dropped 2 bases, with 14 bases sitting between them. CDR1 and CDR2 from the germline V gene are SGHRS and YFSETQ. This CDR3 region has 14 residues. The CDR3 reads CASTPSGGNYGYTF. CDR3 coding DNA: TGCGCCAGCACCCCCAGCGGTGGGAACTATGGCTACACCTTC.

V is TRBV5-4 and J is TRBJ2-7, with a weak D call TRBD2 (6 bases). V lost 0 bases, J lost 3 bases, and 19 bases lay in between. The CDR3 spans 17 residues. Germline-derived CDR1 and CDR2 are SGHNT and YYREEE (reference sequence). CDR3 coding DNA: TGTGCCAGCAGCTTGGGCGGGTGGGGGGTTTCGTACTACGAGCAGTACTTC. Protein product: CASSLGGWGVSYYEQYF.

The chain carries TRBV6-6 and TRBJ2-3; D possibly corresponds to TRBD1 (6 bases). V shed 4 bases and J shed 3 bases, with 8 bases lying between them. The CDR3 loop spans 13 amino acids. Germline lookup yields CDR1 MNHNY and CDR2 SVGAGI (reference sequence). The CDR3: CASSSRGTDTQYF. The DNA for the CDR3 is TGTGCCAGCAGTTCCAGGGGTACAGATACGCAGTATTTT.

The chain is built from TRBV5-1 and TRBJ1-1; TRBD1 aligns across 9 bases. Germline trimming cut 3 bases from V and 8 bases from J; bases unmatched to any gene: 11. The CDR3 totals 15 residues. The germline gives CDR1 SGHRS, CDR2 YFSETQ. Here the CDR3 reads CASSWGGQGKGEAFF. As DNA, the CDR3 is TGCGCCAGCAGCTGGGGGGGACAGGGCAAAGGAGAAGCTTTCTTT.

The genes are TRBV11-2 and TRBJ2-5, with a possible D match to TRBD2 (6 bases). The CDR3 has 15 residues. Germline loops: CDR1 SGHAT, CDR2 FQNNGV. The ends were cut back, 6 bases at V and 2 bases at J, with 16 bases in the middle. CDR3 loop: CASRDWGTGQETQYF. As DNA, the CDR3 is TGTGCCAGCAGGGATTGGGGGACTGGACAAGAGACCCAGTACTTC.

V gene TRBV6-5 combines with J gene TRBJ1-1; no clear D gene. V lost 5 bases to trimming and J lost 2 bases, with 9 bases between them. CDR3 size: 13 residues. Germline loops: CDR1 MNHEY, CDR2 SVGAGI. In DNA form, the CDR3 reads TGTGCCAGCAGTGTGGGAGACAACACTGAAGCTTTCTTT. Encoded protein: CASSVGDNTEAFF.

This clone was picked up one time. The chain uses TRBV29-1 and TRBJ1-2; the match to TRBD1 covers 7 bases. CDR3 length: 14 residues. The germline gives CDR1 SQVTM, CDR2 ANQGSEA. The junction had 9 bases not matched to a gene; V was cut back by 3 bases and J by 5 bases. The CDR3 sequence is CSVDKTGLRYGYTF. The CDR3 DNA follows: TGCAGCGTTGATAAGACAGGGTTGAGGTATGGCTACACCTTC.

The rearrangement links TRBV5-4 to TRBJ1-1; D gene unclear. CDR1 SGHNT and CDR2 YYREEE come from the germline V gene (reference sequence). Deletions cut 0 bases from V and 1 base from J, with 10 bases between. The CDR3 loop spans 15 amino acids. The CDR3 DNA follows: TGTGCCAGCAGCTTGGCAAGGGAGAGGAACACTGAAGCTTTCTTT. Encoded protein: CASSLARERNTEAFF.

The chain uses TRBV7-6 and TRBJ1-5; no reliable D call. The CDR3 contains 15 residues. Between the trimmed V and J ends, which lost 1 base and 1 base, there was a span of 8 bases. Germline CDR1 is SGHVS and CDR2 is FNYEAQ. The CDR3 nucleotides are TGTGCCAGCAGCTTAGGGGCGGGAAGCAATCAGCCCCAGCATTTT. Its protein product is CASSLGAGSNQPQHF. Full variable domain (rest looked up from reference TRBV7-6 and TRBJ1-5): GAGVSQSPRYKVTKRGQDVALRCDPISGHVSLYWYRQALGQGPEFLTYFNYEAQQDKSGLPNDRFSAERPEGSISTLTIQRTEQRDSAMYRCASSLGAGSNQPQHFGDGTRLSIL.

This clone is a singleton in its sample. This chain joins TRBV13 and TRBJ1-5, with 7 positions matching TRBD1. The trim removed 5 bases at V and 2 bases at J, leaving 15 bases unmatched. This CDR3 comprises 18 residues. The germline gives CDR1 PRHDT, CDR2 FYEKMQ (reference sequence). The CDR3 region has the DNA TGTGCCAGCAGCCTGTCAAGAAGCACAGGGGAAGGCAATCAGCCCCAGCATTTT. Amino acid sequence: CASSLSRSTGEGNQPQHF.

The chain's CDR3 is CASRGPNYGYTF. DNA of the CDR3: TGTGCCAGCAGGGGGCCTAACTATGGCTACACCTTC. The rearrangement uses TRBV7-3 and TRBJ1-2; tentative D call: TRBD1 (5 bases). This CDR3 has 12 amino acids. Germline V gives CDR1 SGHTA, CDR2 FQGTGA. Trimming pared 6 bases from V and 0 bases from J, leaving 5 bases between.

V gene TRBV19 combines with J gene TRBJ2-1, with D possibly TRBD1 on 5 matching bases. V was pared by 6 bases and J by 9 bases, with 12 bases between. Germline loops: CDR1 LNHDA, CDR2 SQIVND (reference sequence). The CDR3 consists of 12 residues. The CDR3 loop reads CASSPTAVEQFF. CDR3 DNA: TGTGCCAGTAGCCCGACAGCCGTTGAGCAGTTCTTC.

This sequence joins TRBV6-1 and TRBJ2-1; 8 bases agree with TRBD1. Trimming removed 1 base from V and 4 bases from J; junction bases left unmatched: 6. Looked up from germline, CDR1 is MNHNS and CDR2 is SASEGT. The CDR3 consists of 16 residues. CDR3 sequence (DNA): TGTGCCAGCAGTGAAGTAGGGACAGGCCCGTACAATGAGCAGTTCTTC. Protein product: CASSEVGTGPYNEQFF.

The chain employs TRBV25-1 and TRBJ2-7; TRBD2 matches at 14 bases. With 8 bases clipped from V and 6 bases from J, the junction kept 6 bases outside the gene matches. The germline gives CDR1 MGHDK, CDR2 SYGVNS. The CDR3 totals 14 residues. CDR3 in amino acids: CASLGLAGGGEQYF. CDR3 nucleotides: TGTGCCAGCCTCGGACTAGCGGGAGGCGGCGAGCAGTACTTC.

The J gene is TRBJ1-1, the V gene TRBV6-1; unclear D gene. V lost 5 bases to trimming and J lost 4 bases, with 17 bases between them. Looked up from germline, CDR1 is MNHNS and CDR2 is SASEGT. The CDR3 has 15 residues. The CDR3 here is CASSLRTTPTTEAFF. CDR3 in DNA: TGTGCCAGCAGTTTACGTACGACACCAACCACTGAAGCTTTCTTT.

The chain has TRBV5-1 and TRBJ1-4, with 7 bases fitting TRBD1. Trimming removed 2 bases from V and 2 bases from J; junction bases left unmatched: 12. The CDR3 is made up of 18 amino acids. CDR1 SGHRS and CDR2 YFSETQ come from the germline V gene. This CDR3 is CASSLAGGISATNEKLFF. CDR3 DNA: TGCGCCAGCAGCTTAGCAGGGGGTATCTCAGCGACTAATGAAAAACTGTTTTTT.

V and J are TRBV4-1 and TRBJ1-3; D may be TRBD1 (5 bases). CDR1 and CDR2 from the germline V gene are MGHRA and YSYEKL. Trimming took 4 bases from V and 2 from J, leaving 21 bases between them. The CDR3 has 18 residues. The CDR3 is CASSRTPLEPHPGNTIYF. For the CDR3, the DNA is TGCGCCAGCAGCCGGACACCCCTCGAACCTCACCCTGGAAACACCATATATTTT.

The chain recombines TRBV10-3 with TRBJ2-7, with 9 bases fitting TRBD1. The ends lost 4 bases at V and 0 bases at J; junction bases unmatched: 7. CDR1 ENHRY and CDR2 SYGVKD come from the germline V gene. The length of the CDR3 is 16 residues. CDR3 sequence (DNA): TGTGCCATCAGTGTGAGTCGGGACAGGGACTCCTACGAGCAGTACTTC. It is translated as CAISVSRDRDSYEQYF.

The genes are TRBV7-2 and TRBJ2-2; no reliable D call. The ends were cut back, 2 bases at V and 6 bases at J, with 13 bases in the middle. The V gene's germline CDR1 is SGHTA and CDR2 FQGNSA. The CDR3 sequence is 15 residues long. The chain's CDR3 is CASSLWSDSAGELFF. In DNA form, the CDR3 reads TGTGCCAGCAGCTTATGGAGTGACTCCGCCGGGGAGCTGTTTTTT.

The rearrangement joins TRBV19 to TRBJ1-2, with D uncertain. This CDR3 spans 14 amino acids. Germline-derived CDR1 and CDR2 are LNHDA and SQIVND (reference sequence). V was shortened by 6 bases and J by 4 bases, with 15 bases between the two germline ends. CDR3 region: CASRPGGGSYGYTF. The CDR3 region has the DNA TGTGCCAGTAGACCTGGCGGCGGGAGCTATGGCTACACCTTC.

The chain recombines TRBV14 with TRBJ1-2, with D perhaps TRBD1 (6 bases). Germline CDR1 and CDR2: SGHDN and FVKESK. V gave up 2 bases and J gave up 4 bases, with 11 bases separating them. The CDR3 extends over 14 amino acids. CDR3 nucleotides: TGTGCCAGCAGCCAAACACAGGGTGGCTATGGCTACACCTTC. Translating gives CASSQTQGGYGYTF.

The rearrangement uses TRBV10-1 and TRBJ2-5, with 7 bases matching TRBD2. The V and J ends lost 4 bases and 3 bases, in that order; junction bases with no gene match: 2. The V gene's germline CDR1 is WNHNN and CDR2 SYGVQD (reference sequence). This CDR3 has 13 residues. The CDR3 DNA is TGCGCCAGCAGTGGGCTAGCGGAAGAGACCCAGTACTTC. The encoded protein is CASSGLAEETQYF.

This clone has only a few counts. DNA for the CDR3: TGCGCCAGCAGCCAAGACAGGGGGCTCGGAGATGAGCAGTTCTTC. This sequence encodes CASSQDRGLGDEQFF. The chain is built from TRBV4-3 and TRBJ2-1, with 8 bases matching TRBD1. After removal of 0 bases from V and 8 bases from J, the junction contained 6 bases not matched to a gene. The germline V gene has CDR1 LGHNA and CDR2 YSLEER. CDR3 length: 15 amino acids.

This clone was counted a single time. The V and J genes are TRBV9 and TRBJ1-1; the match to TRBD1 covers 8 bases. Germline V gene sequence: CDR1 SGDLS, CDR2 YYNGEE. This CDR3 contains 11 residues. Losses at the gene ends were 3 bases for V and 8 bases for J; bases not matched to a gene: 0. The CDR3 DNA reads as TGTGCCAGCAGCGGGACAGGGGAAGCTTTCTTT. It specifies CASSGTGEAFF.

This clone was counted a single time. The V gene is TRBV27, the J gene TRBJ2-7; possible D gene TRBD2, 6 bases. V was trimmed by 5 bases and J by 7 bases, leaving 12 bases between them. CDR1 is MNHEY and CDR2 is SMNVEV in the germline V gene (reference sequence). The CDR3 runs 12 residues. The CDR3 region is CASSPGLREQYF. For the CDR3, the DNA is TGTGCCAGCAGTCCGGGACTTCGGGAGCAGTACTTC.

V and J are TRBV19 and TRBJ1-2, with D unclear. The CDR3 is 15 residues long. The V gene's germline CDR1 is LNHDA and CDR2 SQIVND (reference sequence). The V gene lost 0 bases and the J gene lost 2 bases, with 10 bases spanning the gap. The CDR3 DNA follows: TGTGCCAGTAGTATAGACCGGGGAGGGAACTATGGCTACACCTTC. Its translation: CASSIDRGGNYGYTF.

The rearrangement uses TRBV5-8 and TRBJ2-5; D not resolved. CDR3 length equals 14 residues. CDR1 is SGHTS, CDR2 YDEGEE, per germline. Trimming stripped 2 bases from V and 1 base from J, with 9 bases between. The chain's CDR3 is CASSFVATQETQYF. The CDR3 region has the DNA TGTGCCAGCAGCTTCGTGGCAACCCAAGAGACCCAGTACTTC. The full variable domain, in which reference TRBV5-8 and TRBJ2-5 provide the parts outside the CDR3, is EAGVTQSPTHLIKTRGQQATLRCSPISGHTSVYWYQQALGLGLQFLLWYDEGEERNRGNFPPRFSGRQFPNYSSELNVNALELEDSALYLCASSFVATQETQYFGPGTRLLVL.